This T cell receptor beta chain was identified in a study of T cells in Graves' hyperthyroidism and ophthalmopathy. This clonotype appeared many times. It was RNA transcripts that yielded the amplified TCR beta CDR3 regions. The HTBI set primed first-round TCR CDR3 RT-PCR. TCRdb re-called the multiplex PCR reads through MiXCR, storing one row per CDR3 protein. The table includes under 800,000 distinct CDR3 sequences, about 14% detected once. The hyperthyroidism was newly diagnosed and had lasted under 2 months; the patients were aged 18 to 65. With 6 bases removed from V and 10 bases from J, the gap between germline ends came to 16 bases. The CDR3 has 12 amino acids. CDR1 DFQATT and CDR2 SNEGSKA come from the germline V gene (reference sequence).

This rearrangement joins TRBV20-1 to TRBJ2-1; a possible D gene is TRBD2 (6 bases). The TCR sequence derives from a woman under 30 with Graves' hyperthyroidism. The source material was blood. CDR3 sequence: CSANPGVGEQFF. In DNA form, the CDR3 reads TGCAGTGCCAACCCGGGAGTAGGGGAGCAGTTCTTC.